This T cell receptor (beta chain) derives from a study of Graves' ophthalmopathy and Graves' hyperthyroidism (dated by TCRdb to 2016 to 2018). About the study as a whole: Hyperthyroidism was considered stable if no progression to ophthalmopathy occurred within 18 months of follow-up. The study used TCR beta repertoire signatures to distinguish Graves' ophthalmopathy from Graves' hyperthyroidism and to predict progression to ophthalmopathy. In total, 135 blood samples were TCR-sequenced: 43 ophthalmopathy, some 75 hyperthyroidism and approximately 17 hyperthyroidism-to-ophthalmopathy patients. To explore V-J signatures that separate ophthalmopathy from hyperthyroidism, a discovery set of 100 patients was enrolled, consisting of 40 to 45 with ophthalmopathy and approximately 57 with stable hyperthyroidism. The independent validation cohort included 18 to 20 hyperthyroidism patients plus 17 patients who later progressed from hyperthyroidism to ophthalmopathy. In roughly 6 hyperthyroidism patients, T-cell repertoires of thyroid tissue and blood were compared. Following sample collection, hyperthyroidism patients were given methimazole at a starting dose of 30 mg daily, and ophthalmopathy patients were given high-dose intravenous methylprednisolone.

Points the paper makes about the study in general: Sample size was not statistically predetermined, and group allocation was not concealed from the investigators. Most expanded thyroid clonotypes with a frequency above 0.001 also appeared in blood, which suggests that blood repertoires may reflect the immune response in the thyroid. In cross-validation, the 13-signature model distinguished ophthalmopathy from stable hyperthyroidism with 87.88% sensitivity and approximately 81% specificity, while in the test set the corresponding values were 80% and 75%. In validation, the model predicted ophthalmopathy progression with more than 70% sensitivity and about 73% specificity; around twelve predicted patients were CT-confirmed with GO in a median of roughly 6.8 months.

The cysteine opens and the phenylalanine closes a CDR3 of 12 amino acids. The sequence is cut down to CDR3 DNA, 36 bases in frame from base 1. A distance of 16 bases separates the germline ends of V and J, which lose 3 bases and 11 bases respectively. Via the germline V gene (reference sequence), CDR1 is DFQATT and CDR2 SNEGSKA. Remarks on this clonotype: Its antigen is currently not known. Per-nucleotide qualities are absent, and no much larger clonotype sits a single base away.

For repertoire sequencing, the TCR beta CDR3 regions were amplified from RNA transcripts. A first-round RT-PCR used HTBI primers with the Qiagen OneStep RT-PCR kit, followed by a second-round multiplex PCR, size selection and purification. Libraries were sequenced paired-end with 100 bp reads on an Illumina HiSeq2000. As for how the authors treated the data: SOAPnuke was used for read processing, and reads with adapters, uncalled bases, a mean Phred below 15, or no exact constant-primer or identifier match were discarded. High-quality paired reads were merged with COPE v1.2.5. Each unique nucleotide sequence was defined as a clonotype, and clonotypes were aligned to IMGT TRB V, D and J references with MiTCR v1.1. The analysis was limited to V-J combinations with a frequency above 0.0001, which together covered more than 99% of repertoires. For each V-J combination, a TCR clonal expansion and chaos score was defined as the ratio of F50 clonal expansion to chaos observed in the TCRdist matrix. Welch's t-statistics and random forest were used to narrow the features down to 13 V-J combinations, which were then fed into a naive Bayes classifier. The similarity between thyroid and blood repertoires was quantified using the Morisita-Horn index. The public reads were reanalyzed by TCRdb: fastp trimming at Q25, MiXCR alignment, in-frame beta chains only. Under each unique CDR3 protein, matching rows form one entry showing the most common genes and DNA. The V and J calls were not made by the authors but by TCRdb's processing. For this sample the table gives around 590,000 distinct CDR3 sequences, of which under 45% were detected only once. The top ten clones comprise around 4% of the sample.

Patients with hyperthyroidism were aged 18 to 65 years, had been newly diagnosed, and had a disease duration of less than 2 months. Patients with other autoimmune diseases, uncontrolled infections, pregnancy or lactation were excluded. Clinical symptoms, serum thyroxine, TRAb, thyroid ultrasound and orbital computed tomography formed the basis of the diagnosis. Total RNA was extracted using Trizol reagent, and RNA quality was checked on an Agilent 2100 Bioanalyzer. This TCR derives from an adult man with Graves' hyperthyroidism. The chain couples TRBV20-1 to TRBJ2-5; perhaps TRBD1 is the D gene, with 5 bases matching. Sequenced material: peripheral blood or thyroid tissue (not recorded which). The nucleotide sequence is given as TGCAGTGCTAGTCAGGCAGGGCAAGAGCAGTACTTC. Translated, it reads CSASQAGQEQYF.